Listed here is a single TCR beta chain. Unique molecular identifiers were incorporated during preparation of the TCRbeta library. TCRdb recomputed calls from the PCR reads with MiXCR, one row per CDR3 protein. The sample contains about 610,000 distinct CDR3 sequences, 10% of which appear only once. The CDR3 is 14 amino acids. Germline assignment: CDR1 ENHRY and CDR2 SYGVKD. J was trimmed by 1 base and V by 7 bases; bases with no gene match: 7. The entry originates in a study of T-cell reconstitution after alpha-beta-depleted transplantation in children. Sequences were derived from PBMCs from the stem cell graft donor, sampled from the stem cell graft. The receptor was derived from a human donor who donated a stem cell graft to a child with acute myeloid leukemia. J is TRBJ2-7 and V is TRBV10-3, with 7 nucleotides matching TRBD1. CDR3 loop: CAIMHDRDSYEQYF. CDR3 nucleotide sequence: TGTGCCATCATGCACGACAGGGATTCCTACGAGCAGTACTTC.